This TCR beta chain was profiled in a study of neurological immune-mediated disorders. General observations from the study: CDR3 amino acid sequences of expanded clones were not shared across subjects, a result suggesting private repertoires in all groups.

From germline, CDR1 is MRHNA and CDR2 SNTAGT. The ends lost 5 bases at V and 9 bases at J; junction bases unmatched: 3. The CDR3 length is 14 residues. The unsorted libraries originated from 2 million PBMCs that had been stored at -80 C. TCRdb fed the 5' RACE reads into MiXCR, producing one record per CDR3 protein. The table has over 65,000 distinct CDR3 sequences, about 9.4% seen once. This clonotype appeared many times. What it binds is unknown. This rearrangement joins TRBV6-4 to TRBJ1-6; 11 positions match TRBD1. Sequenced material: PBMCs. This TCR was sampled from a man aged 45-65 years in good health. DNA of the CDR3: TGTGCCAGCAGTACCGGGACAGGGGGTTCACCCCTCCACTTT. Its protein product is CASSTGTGGSPLHF.